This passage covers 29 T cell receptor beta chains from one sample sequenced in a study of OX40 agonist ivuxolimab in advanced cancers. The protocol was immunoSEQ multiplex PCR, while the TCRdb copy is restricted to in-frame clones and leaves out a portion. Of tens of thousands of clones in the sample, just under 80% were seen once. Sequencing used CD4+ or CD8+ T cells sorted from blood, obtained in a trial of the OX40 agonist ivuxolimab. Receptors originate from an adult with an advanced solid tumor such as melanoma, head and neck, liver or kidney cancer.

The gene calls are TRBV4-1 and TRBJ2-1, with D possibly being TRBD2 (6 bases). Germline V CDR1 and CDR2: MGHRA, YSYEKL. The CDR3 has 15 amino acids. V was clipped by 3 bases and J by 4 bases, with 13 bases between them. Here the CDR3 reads CASSHSGTAYNEQFF. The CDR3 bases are TGCGCCAGCAGCCACTCCGGGACTGCATACAATGAGCAGTTCTTC.

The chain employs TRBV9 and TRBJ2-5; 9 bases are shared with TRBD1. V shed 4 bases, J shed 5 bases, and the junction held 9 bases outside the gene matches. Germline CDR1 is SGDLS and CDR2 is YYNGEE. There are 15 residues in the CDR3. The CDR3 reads CASSLRTGEGETQYF. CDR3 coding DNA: TGTGCCAGCAGCCTTCGGACAGGGGAAGGGGAGACCCAGTACTTC.

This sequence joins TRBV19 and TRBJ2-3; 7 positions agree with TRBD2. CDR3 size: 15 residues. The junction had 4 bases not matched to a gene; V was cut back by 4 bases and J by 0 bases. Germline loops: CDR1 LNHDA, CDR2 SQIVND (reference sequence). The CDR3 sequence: CASSTRGVSTDTQYF. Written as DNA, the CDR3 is TGTGCCAGTAGTACCCGGGGGGTTAGCACAGATACGCAGTATTTT. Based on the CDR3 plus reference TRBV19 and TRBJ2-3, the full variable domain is DGGITQSPKYLFRKEGQNVTLSCEQNLNHDAMYWYRQDPGQGLRLIYYSQIVNDFQKGDIAEGYSVSREKKESFPLTVTSAQKNPTAFYLCASSTRGVSTDTQYFGPGTRLTVL.

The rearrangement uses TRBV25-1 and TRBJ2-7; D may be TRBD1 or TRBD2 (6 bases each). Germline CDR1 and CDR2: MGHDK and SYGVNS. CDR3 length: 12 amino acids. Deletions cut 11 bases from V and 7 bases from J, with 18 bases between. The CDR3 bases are TGTGCCGCAACGTCGGGGGCGAGGGAGCAGTACTTC. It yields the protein CAATSGAREQYF.

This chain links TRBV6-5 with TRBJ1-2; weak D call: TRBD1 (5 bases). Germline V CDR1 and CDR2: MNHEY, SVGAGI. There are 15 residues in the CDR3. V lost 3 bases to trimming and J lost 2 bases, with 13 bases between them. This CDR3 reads CASSYAGPRNYGYTF. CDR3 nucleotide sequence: TGTGCCAGCAGTTATGCGGGACCGAGGAACTATGGCTACACCTTC.

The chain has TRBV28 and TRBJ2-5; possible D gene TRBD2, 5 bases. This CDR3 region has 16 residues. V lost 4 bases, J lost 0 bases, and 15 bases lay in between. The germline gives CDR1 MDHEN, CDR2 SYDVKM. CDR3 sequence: CASSSSTTLDQETQYF. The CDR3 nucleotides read TGTGCCAGCAGTTCCTCGACTACCCTGGACCAAGAGACCCAGTACTTC.

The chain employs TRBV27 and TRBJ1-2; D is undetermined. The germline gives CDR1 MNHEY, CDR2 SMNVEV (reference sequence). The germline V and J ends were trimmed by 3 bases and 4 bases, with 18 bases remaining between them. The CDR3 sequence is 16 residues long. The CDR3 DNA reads TGTGCCAGCAGTTTCTTGGAGGGAGGAACCCCCTATGGCTACACCTTC. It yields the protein CASSFLEGGTPYGYTF.

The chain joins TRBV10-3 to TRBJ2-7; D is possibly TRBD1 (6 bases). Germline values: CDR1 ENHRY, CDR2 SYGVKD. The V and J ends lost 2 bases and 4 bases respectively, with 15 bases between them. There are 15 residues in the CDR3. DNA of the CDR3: TGTGCCATCAGTGAGCCGCGACAGGTTGGATACGAGCAGTACTTC. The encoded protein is CAISEPRQVGYEQYF.

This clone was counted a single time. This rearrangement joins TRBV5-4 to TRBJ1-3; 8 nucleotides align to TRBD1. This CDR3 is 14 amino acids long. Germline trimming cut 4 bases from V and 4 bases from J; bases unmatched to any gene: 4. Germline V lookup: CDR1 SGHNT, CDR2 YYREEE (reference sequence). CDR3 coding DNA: TGTGCCAGCAGCCTAGACAGGGGCGGAAACACCATATATTTT. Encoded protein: CASSLDRGGNTIYF.

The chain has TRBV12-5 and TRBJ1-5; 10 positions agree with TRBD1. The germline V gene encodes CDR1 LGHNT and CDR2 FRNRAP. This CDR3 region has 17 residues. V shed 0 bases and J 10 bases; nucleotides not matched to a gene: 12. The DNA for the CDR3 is TGTGCTAGTGGTTTGGTCGGGACAGGGGACCCAGATGGACCCCAGCATTTT. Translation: CASGLVGTGDPDGPQHF.

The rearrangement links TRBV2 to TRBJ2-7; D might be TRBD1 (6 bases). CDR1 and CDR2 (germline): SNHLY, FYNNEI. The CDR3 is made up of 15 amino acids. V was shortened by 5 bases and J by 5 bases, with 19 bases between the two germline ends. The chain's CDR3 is CASSPGDGLGHEQYF. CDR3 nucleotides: TGTGCCAGCAGTCCAGGGGACGGCCTGGGCCACGAGCAGTACTTC.

CDR3 amino acids: CASARQGGDTEAFF. DNA of the CDR3: TGTGCCAGCGCTCGACAGGGGGGGGACACTGAAGCTTTCTTT. This chain connects TRBV6-5 to TRBJ1-1, with 9 bases identical to TRBD1. The CDR3 has 14 amino acids. Germline V lookup: CDR1 MNHEY, CDR2 SVGAGI. Trimming removed 8 bases from V and 3 bases from J; junction bases left unmatched: 7.

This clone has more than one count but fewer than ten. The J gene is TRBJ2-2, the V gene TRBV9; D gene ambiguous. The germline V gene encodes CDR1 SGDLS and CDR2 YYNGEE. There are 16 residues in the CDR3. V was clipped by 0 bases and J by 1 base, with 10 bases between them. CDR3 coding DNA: TGTGCCAGCAGCGTAGGTGAGATTCTGAACACCGGGGAGCTGTTTTTT. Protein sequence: CASSVGEILNTGELFF. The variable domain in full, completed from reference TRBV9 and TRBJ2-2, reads DSGVTQTPKHLITATGQRVTLRCSPRSGDLSVYWYQQSLDQGLQFLIQYYNGEERAKGNILERFSAQQFPDLHSELNLSSLELGDSALYFCASSVGEILNTGELFFGEGSRLTVL.

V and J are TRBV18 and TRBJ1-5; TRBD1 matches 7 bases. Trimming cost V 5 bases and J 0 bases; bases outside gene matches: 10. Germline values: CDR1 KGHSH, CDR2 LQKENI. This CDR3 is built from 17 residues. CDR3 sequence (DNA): TGTGCCAGCTCAAACAGGGGAGACCCTTATAGCAATCAGCCCCAGCATTTT. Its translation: CASSNRGDPYSNQPQHF. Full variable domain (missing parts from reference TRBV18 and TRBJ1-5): NAGVMQNPRHLVRRRGQEARLRCSPMKGHSHVYWYRQLPEEGLKFMVYLQKENIIDESGMPKERFSAEFPKEGPSILRIQQVVRGDSAAYFCASSNRGDPYSNQPQHFGDGTRLSIL.

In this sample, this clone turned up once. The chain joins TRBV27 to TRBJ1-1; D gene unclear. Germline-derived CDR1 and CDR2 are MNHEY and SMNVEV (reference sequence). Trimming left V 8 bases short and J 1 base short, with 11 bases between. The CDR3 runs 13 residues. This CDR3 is CASRVWENTEAFF. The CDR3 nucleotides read TGTGCCAGCCGGGTTTGGGAGAACACTGAAGCTTTCTTT.

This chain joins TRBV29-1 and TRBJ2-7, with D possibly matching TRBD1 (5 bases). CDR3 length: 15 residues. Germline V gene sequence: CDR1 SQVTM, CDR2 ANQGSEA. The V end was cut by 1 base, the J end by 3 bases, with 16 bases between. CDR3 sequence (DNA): TGCAGCGTTGAAGCCCCCCAGGGTAACCACTACGAGCAGTACTTC. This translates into CSVEAPQGNHYEQYF.

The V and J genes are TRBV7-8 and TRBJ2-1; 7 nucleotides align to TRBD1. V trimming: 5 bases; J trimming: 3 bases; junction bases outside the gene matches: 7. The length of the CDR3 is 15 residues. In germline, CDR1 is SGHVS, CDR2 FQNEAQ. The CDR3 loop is CASSQTGPFYNEQFF. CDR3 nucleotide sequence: TGTGCCAGCAGCCAGACAGGGCCCTTCTACAATGAGCAGTTCTTC.

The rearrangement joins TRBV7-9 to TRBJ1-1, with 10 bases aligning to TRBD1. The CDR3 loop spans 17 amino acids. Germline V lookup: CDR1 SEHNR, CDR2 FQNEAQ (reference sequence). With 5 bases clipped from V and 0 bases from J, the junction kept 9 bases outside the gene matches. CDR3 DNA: TGTGCCAGCAGCGTCCGGGGGGACAGGGGCTTGAACACTGAAGCTTTCTTT. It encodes CASSVRGDRGLNTEAFF. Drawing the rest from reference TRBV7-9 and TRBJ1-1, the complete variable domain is DTGVSQNPRHKITKRGQNVTFRCDPISEHNRLYWYRQTLGQGPEFLTYFQNEAQLEKSRLLSDRFSAERPKGSFSTLEIQRTEQGDSAMYLCASSVRGDRGLNTEAFFGQGTRLTVV.

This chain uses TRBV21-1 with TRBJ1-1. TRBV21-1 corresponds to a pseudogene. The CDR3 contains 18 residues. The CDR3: CASSKALEGGVKRTEAFF. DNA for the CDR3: TGTGCCAGCAGCAAAGCCTTAGAGGGGGGCGTAAAGCGAACTGAAGCTTTCTTT.

This CDR3 reads CAISLRDSLNTEAFF. The DNA of the CDR3 is TGTGCCATCAGTCTCCGGGACAGTTTAAACACTGAAGCTTTCTTT. The V gene is TRBV10-3, the J gene TRBJ1-1; 7 bases match TRBD1. Unmatched junction bases numbered 8, after V lost 5 bases and J lost 2 bases. This CDR3 region has 15 residues. The germline gives CDR1 ENHRY, CDR2 SYGVKD.

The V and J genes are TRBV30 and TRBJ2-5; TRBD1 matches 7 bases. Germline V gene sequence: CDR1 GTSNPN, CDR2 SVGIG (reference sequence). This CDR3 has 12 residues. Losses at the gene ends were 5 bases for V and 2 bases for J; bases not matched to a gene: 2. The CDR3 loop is CAWYRGQETQYF. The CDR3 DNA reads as TGTGCCTGGTACAGGGGACAAGAGACCCAGTACTTC.

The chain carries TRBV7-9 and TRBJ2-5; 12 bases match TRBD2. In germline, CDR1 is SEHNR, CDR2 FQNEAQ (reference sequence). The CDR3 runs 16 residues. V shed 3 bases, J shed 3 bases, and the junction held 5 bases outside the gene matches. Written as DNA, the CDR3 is TGTGCCAGCAGCTTTCCCCTAGCGGGGGGGGAAGAGACCCAGTACTTC. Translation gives CASSFPLAGGEETQYF.

The CDR3, as DNA: TGCGCCAGCAGCCCCGGTGCGATGGGGGGGAGGTCCTACAATGAGCAGTTCTTC. It specifies CASSPGAMGGRSYNEQFF. The chain uses TRBV4-1 and TRBJ2-1; 7 bases agree with TRBD2. The V gene end was trimmed by 4 bases and the J gene end by 1 base; junction bases not matched to a gene: 13. The CDR3 totals 18 residues. The V gene's germline CDR1 is MGHRA and CDR2 YSYEKL.

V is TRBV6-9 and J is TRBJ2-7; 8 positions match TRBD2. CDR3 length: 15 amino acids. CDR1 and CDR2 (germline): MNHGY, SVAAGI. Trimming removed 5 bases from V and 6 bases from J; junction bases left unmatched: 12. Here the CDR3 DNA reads TGTGCCAGCAGTCCCCGGACTAGCCTAACACGCGAGCAGTACTTC. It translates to CASSPRTSLTREQYF.

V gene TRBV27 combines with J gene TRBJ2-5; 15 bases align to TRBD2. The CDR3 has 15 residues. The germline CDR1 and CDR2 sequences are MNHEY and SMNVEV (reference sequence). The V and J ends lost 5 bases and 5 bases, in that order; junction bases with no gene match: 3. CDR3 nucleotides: TGTGCCAGCAGTGGACTAGCGGGGGGGCGGGAGACCCAGTACTTC. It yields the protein CASSGLAGGRETQYF.

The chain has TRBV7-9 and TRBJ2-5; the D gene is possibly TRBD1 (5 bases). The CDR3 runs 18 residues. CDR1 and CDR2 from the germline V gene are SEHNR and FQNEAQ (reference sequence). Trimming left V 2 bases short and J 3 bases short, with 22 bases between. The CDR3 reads CASSLLTSSEDTKETQYF. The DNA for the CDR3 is TGTGCCAGCAGCTTACTCACAAGCTCCGAGGACACTAAAGAGACCCAGTACTTC.

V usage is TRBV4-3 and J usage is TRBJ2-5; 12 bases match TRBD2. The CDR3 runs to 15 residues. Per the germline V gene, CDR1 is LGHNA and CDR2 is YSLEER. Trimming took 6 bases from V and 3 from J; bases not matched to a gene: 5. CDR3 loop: CASRPRLAGEETQYF. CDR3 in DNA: TGCGCCAGCAGGCCCCGACTAGCGGGGGAAGAGACCCAGTACTTC.

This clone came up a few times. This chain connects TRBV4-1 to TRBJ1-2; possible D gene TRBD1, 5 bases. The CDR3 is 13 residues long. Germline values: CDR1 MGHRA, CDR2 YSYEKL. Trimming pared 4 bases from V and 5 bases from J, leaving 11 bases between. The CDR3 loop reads CASSPGRGYGYTF. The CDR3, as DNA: TGCGCCAGCAGCCCGGGGAGGGGTTATGGCTACACCTTC.

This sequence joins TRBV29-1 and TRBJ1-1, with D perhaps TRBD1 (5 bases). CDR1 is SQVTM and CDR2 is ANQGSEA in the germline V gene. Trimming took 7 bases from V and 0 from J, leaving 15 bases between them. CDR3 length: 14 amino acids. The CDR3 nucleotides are TGCAGCGGCAGTGTTGGACATTTGAACACTGAAGCTTTCTTT. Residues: CSGSVGHLNTEAFF.